Presented here are 4 T cell receptor beta chains from one specimen sequenced in a study of cytomegalovirus exposure and HLA in healthy donors (TCRdb year 2017). The library was built by means of the immunoSEQ multiplex PCR assay. For the multiplex PCR, a mixture combining 60 forward primers for TCR Vbeta segments and 13 reverse primers for TCR Jbeta segments was used. TCRdb provides this immuneACCESS table in a form limited to in-frame rearrangements. Some clones are lacking; in checked studies, under half of them reflect an unresolved V gene, and why the rest are absent is not known. In this sample the table shows around 120,000 clones, around 79% of which occur a single time. The ten largest clones add up to approximately 3.8% of the sample. Sequencing used PBMCs. The receptors were sampled from a woman aged 40 to 55 in good health and CMV-seronegative.

V is TRBV6-1 and J is TRBJ1-3; no clear D. The CDR3 has 13 amino acids. Germline values: CDR1 MNHNS, CDR2 SASEGT. V was trimmed by 9 bases and J by 1 base, leaving 10 bases between them. The CDR3 nucleotides are TGTGCCAGTTTTGCAGGTTCTGGAAACACCATATATTTT. This sequence encodes CASFAGSGNTIYF.

The chain couples TRBV19 to TRBJ2-6; D might be TRBD2 (5 bases). Germline V gene lookup returns CDR1 LNHDA and CDR2 SQIVND (reference sequence). V dropped 7 bases and J dropped 0 bases, with 19 bases sitting between them. This CDR3 has 18 residues. CDR3 sequence (DNA): TGTGCCAGTACCGAATACTCGGGATCCATCTCTGGGGCCAACGTCCTGACTTTC. Translated, it gives CASTEYSGSISGANVLTF.

The rearrangement links TRBV9 to TRBJ1-4; no definite D call. CDR1 SGDLS and CDR2 YYNGEE come from the germline V gene. The CDR3 loop spans 16 amino acids. Between the trimmed V and J ends, which lost 1 base and 0 bases, there was a span of 10 bases. CDR3 in amino acids: CASSVSLGSTNEKLFF. In DNA, the CDR3 is TGTGCCAGCAGCGTATCCCTCGGGTCAACTAATGAAAAACTGTTTTTT.

The V call is TRBV7-9, the J call TRBJ1-1, with 8 bases lining up with TRBD1. The V segment lost 8 bases and the J segment 7 bases; nucleotides outside the gene matches: 9. Germline V gives CDR1 SEHNR, CDR2 FQNEAQ (reference sequence). The CDR3 runs to 13 residues. CDR3 loop: CASQRTGLVEAFF. CDR3 nucleotides: TGTGCCAGCCAGAGGACAGGGTTGGTTGAAGCTTTCTTT.